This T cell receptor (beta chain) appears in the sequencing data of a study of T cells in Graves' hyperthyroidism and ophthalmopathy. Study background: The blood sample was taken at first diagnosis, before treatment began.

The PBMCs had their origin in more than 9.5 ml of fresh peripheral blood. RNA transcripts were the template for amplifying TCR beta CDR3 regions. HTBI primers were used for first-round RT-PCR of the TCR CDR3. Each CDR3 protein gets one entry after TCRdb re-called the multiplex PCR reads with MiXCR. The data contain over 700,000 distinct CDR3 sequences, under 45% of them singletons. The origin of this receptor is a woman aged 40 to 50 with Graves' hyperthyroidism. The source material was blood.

Here the CDR3 reads CASSQVVGRAGGPEEQYF. The CDR3 DNA is TGCGCCAGCAGCCAGGTTGTTGGGAGGGCGGGAGGCCCTGAAGAGCAGTACTTC. The V call is TRBV4-3, the J call TRBJ2-7; 8 nucleotides agree with TRBD2. Trimming at V came to 3 bases and at J to 7 bases, leaving 20 bases not matched to a gene. The CDR3 has 18 residues. Germline V gene lookup returns CDR1 LGHNA and CDR2 YSLEER.